The clone carrying this T cell receptor beta chain is a singleton in its sample. Source study methods: It was from reference gene primer amplification that nucleated cell counts were estimated. The table came from immunoSEQ multiplex PCR; TCRdb's copy has only in-frame clones and leaves some out. Clone size and V and J calls were adopted from that table, with D and trimming inferred from the DNA. The data show over 55,000 clones, around 90% seen once. The data were obtained in a study of blood T cell repertoires in COVID-19. Whole-study context: Spain, Italy and the United States supplied samples that represented acute and convalescent COVID-19. The cDNA or gDNA used as material had been derived from T cells, B-cell-depleted T cells, or PBMCs.

V dropped 4 bases and J dropped 2; count of bases not matched to a gene: 5. The germline V gene has CDR1 ENHRY and CDR2 SYGVKD. The CDR3 has 15 amino acids. The specimen was peripheral blood. The chain couples TRBV10-3 to TRBJ2-1, with 7 bases that match TRBD2. The clonotype comes from a man aged 60 to 69 with acute or convalescent COVID-19. The CDR3 region is CAISGAGEAYNEQFF. CDR3 in DNA: TGTGCCATCAGTGGGGCGGGAGAAGCCTACAATGAGCAGTTCTTC.